This TCR beta chain was identified during a study of cytomegalovirus exposure and HLA in healthy donors (TCRdb year 2017). Describing the broader study: In an earlier analysis of 450 to 750 of the donors, around 300 Gb of sequence data and roughly 100 million unique TCR beta sequences from about 179 million T cells were reported. The study used immunosequencing to profile the T cell repertoires of several hundred subjects and linked those repertoires to cytomegalovirus serostatus. Along with the roughly 670-subject first cohort, a separate validation cohort of over a hundred different subjects was used. To decide whether each TCR beta V gene segment behaved as functional or pseudogenic, an earlier analysis of approximately 600 of the donors relied on high-throughput TCR beta sequencing. Class I and class II HLA loci were covered by the typing at four-digit resolution. The genetic ancestry cluster associated with self-reported Caucasian donors included about four fifths of the roughly 400 genotyped donors. Donor age, sex, ethnicity and CMV serostatus were collected together with the repertoire data. An early release covering roughly 600 HLA-typed donors comprised approximately 300 gigabases of sequencing data and around 80 million unique TCR sequences. The number of typed donors differed by locus: 629-630 for A, B, C, DRB1 and DQB1; 500 to 550 for DQA1; fewer than 610 for DPA1; and about 470 for DPB1. A later analysis re-examined previously published TCR beta repertoires from roughly 650 donors and added high-resolution HLA genotyping to investigate patterns of TCR occurrence. Rather than drawing on any new phenotypic data, the later analysis identified candidate immune exposures from TCR beta sequences and the way those sequences occurred across donors. The study was designed to test whether signatures of past pathogen exposure could be identified by cataloging public T cell receptors. In a later genetic analysis, genome-wide SNP genotypes for about 55% of the 666 donors were used, and that subset was treated as a discovery cohort. Among some 400 genotyped donors of the cohort, an average of approximately 240,000 unique TCR beta nucleotide sequences were sequenced per donor, roughly a sixth of them non-productive. Every repertoire in the discovery cohort had been generated on one and the same sequencing platform. To predict cytomegalovirus infection status, the study combined high-throughput TCR immunosequencing, statistical association of individual TCRs with disease status, and machine learning. Roughly 5 DR-DQ haplotypes were handled as single units for association and clustering, since linkage in the cohort was strong.

Study-level results and caveats: Linkage disequilibrium might explain the correlated functional status among segregating V segments, but an unknown experimental factor could not be ruled out. Some IMGT-functional V segments, including TRBV6-2 and TRBV6-3, could not be told apart with the 87-base-pair reads, so those segments were excluded. In both the original and validation cohorts, the classifier was reported to diagnose cytomegalovirus status with high specificity and sensitivity. A further reported finding was that TCR beta sequences accurately predicted the HLA-A and HLA-B alleles for most subjects in the first cohort. While some public TCRs were present in many individuals, most TCR sequences turned up only very rarely across donors. The sequencing pipeline was judged likely to have produced a cluster of highly shared sequence variants as a technical artifact. In an earlier analysis of more than 450 of the donors, most TCR beta V segments were observed in productive rearrangements about 90% or about 30% of the time, broadly matching IMGT annotations. When HLA alleles, especially DR and DQ, strongly co-occurred, attributing TCR associations to individual alleles was difficult. The presence/absence analyses assumed that sequencing depth was roughly uniform across donors, and that assumption may not be true. Because some donors lacked HLA typing at each locus, the association tests relied only on the typed subset. A later analysis reported that several top co-occurrence clusters appeared linked to parvovirus B19, influenza, CMV and Epstein-Barr virus. According to a later genetic analysis, donors in an Asian-associated ancestry cluster had fewer N-insertions in productive TCRs than the approximately 710-donor mean. A later analysis found that TCR association rates varied across HLA loci, with DRB1 alleles showing the most associated TCRs and HLA-C alleles the fewest. The earlier analysis of about 600 of the donors excluded roughly 16 rarely observed V segments, including chromosome 9 orphons, because counts were too low. In this cohort, only TCR beta chains were sequenced, and detectable features were limited by the absence of alpha or paired-chain data. In a later analysis, more than 15,000 TCR beta sequences were associated with specific HLA alleles at a false discovery rate of 0.05. A few of the identified cytomegalovirus-associated TCR beta chains were confirmed in vitro to be specific for cytomegalovirus antigens. A later analysis found that most CMV-associated TCR beta chains appeared HLA-restricted, with HLA associations seemingly driven largely by CMV exposure. It was suggested by the authors that the approach could potentially be generalized to other disease states and immunological phenotypes. In a later analysis, HLA-associated TCR beta chains were found to be more clonally expanded and to have lower generation probabilities than equally common non-associated chains. A later genetic analysis associated a missense DCLRE1C variant with V-gene and J-gene trimming of TCR beta chains, and an independent cohort replicated the association. In the study, about 150 TCR beta chains were listed as associated with cytomegalovirus. For the cohort, immune exposure information was limited to CMV serostatus.

In total, just over 650 healthy bone marrow donors made up the cohort. At the time of sampling, all cohort members were nominally healthy, though unrecorded immune exposures were likely present. Of the roughly 620 cohort members, around 280 had positive CMV serostatus and approximately 400 had negative CMV serostatus, and CMV serostatus was not recorded for the donor. Each donor provided a peripheral blood sample, and peripheral blood mononuclear cells were used for TCR beta sequencing. Genomic DNA extraction from the blood cell samples was performed with the Qiagen DNeasy Blood Extraction Kit. The receptor library was made with the immunoSEQ multiplex PCR assay. A mixture of 60 forward primers for TCR Vbeta segments and 13 reverse primers for TCR Jbeta segments was used in the multiplex PCR. A multiplex PCR assay on genomic DNA amplified the CDR3 region of rearranged TCR beta genes. The amplified TCR beta libraries were sequenced on the Illumina HiSeq System as 87-base-pair reads. The authors' analysis ran thus. In a later analysis, roughly 80 million unique TCR beta chains were counted across the approximately 670 repertoires, and roughly 11 million of these chains were shared by at least two donors. A nearest-neighbor algorithm error-corrected the raw reads and collapsed the reads into unique sequences, merging closely related sequences to remove PCR and sequencing errors. CDR3 sequences were aligned to IMGT reference sequences to assign V, D and J gene segments. For a sequence to be retained, a match of at least six nucleotides to both a V gene segment and a J gene segment was required. A rearrangement counted as productive if the CDR3 had no stop codons and remained in frame with V and J, and every other rearrangement counted as non-productive. CDR3 was defined according to IMGT convention as the region running from the second conserved V-encoded cysteine to the conserved J-encoded phenylalanine. The earlier analysis of 500 to 600 of the donors excluded sequences that lacked an unambiguous match to a single V gene segment. In an earlier analysis of approximately 590 of the donors, a V segment was called functional when productive rearrangements were above 56.7%, and segregating when the standard deviation between donors exceeded 5%. A statistical classification framework was built for diagnosing cytomegalovirus status from the catalog of TCR beta chain sequences. In a later analysis, V and J genes were assigned by comparing TCR nucleotide sequences against IMGT/GENE-DB human TR gene sequences. A later analysis assigned CDR3 sequences and most-parsimonious VDJ recombination scenarios with the TCRdist pipeline. In a later analysis, each TCR beta chain was defined by its CDR3 amino acid sequence together with its V-gene family, and reads lacking a unique V-gene family were excluded. As a way to deal with suspected cross-contamination and a sequencing artifact, a later analysis dropped under 600 nucleotide sequences that were highly shared and had low generation probability. For each public chain, a later analysis derived a clonal expansion index from normalized ranks of inferred template counts within each repertoire. In a later analysis, generation probabilities were computed using a VDJ recombination model fitted to out-of-frame rearrangements, and the results were checked against IGoR. In a later analysis, TCR-TCR, TCR-HLA and TCR-CMV co-occurrence was scored with hypergeometric tests, and a repertoire-size bias correction was applied to TCR pairs. A later analysis estimated false discovery rates by permuting HLA or CMV assignments 20 times. In a later analysis, co-occurring TCRs were grouped using DBSCAN, with TCRdist sequence similarity added in when clustering inside HLA-allele-positive subsets. For co-occurrence clustering, repertoires with fewer than 30,000 or more than 120,000 public chains were excluded, along with roughly 5 repertoires with anomalous nucleotide sharing. TCRdb obtained this table from immuneACCESS and retained in-frame rearrangements with V and J assigned. These tables miss some clones; where compared with another copy, unresolved V genes account for less than half of the shortfall, and the remainder is unexplained. V and J calls and clone size are those listed in that table; D and trimming were worked out from the DNA. Across this sample there are about 230,000 clones, with 85% seen only once. The ten largest clones take up over 1% of the sample.

The cysteine opens and the phenylalanine closes a CDR3 of 12 amino acids. The only DNA kept is the CDR3, 36 bases in frame from the first base. V is reduced by 2 bases and J by 7 bases, leaving a spacing of 8 bases between them. The germline V gene specifies KGHSH as CDR1 and LQKENI as CDR2. In regard to this clone: Its target antigen remains unknown. No base qualities exist here, and no much larger clone lies one base off it.

Sequencing input: PBMCs. This sequence originates from a human donor in good health. This sequence uses TRBV18 and TRBJ1-1; the D gene remains uncertain. The CDR3 here reads CASSPREGEAFF. The DNA sequence is given as TGTGCCAGCTCACCAAGGGAGGGTGAAGCTTTCTTT.